In this sample, the clone carrying this T cell receptor (beta chain) turned up many times. This record belongs to a study of blood T cell repertoires in COVID-19. In the study overall: Whether acute or convalescent, the COVID-19 samples came from the United States, Italy and Spain. PBMCs, B-cell-depleted T cells, or T cells were the source of the cDNA or gDNA that made up the material.

The CDR3 is 15 residues long. Germline CDR1 MDHEN, CDR2 SYDVKM. The V gene end was trimmed by 8 bases and the J gene end by 5 bases; junction bases not matched to a gene: 9. Methods used by the authors: How many nucleated cells were present was estimated from reference gene primer amplification. Clones were read by immunoSEQ multiplex PCR, and TCRdb kept only the in-frame ones, dropping some. That table furnishes V, J and clone size, whereas the DNA furnished D and trimming. The table has fewer than 400,000 clones, 85% seen once. The sample taken for sequencing was peripheral blood. The sequence was obtained from a woman younger than 35 with acute or convalescent COVID-19. V usage is TRBV28 and J usage is TRBJ1-5, with 10 bases identical to TRBD1. CDR3 region: CASGTGTGEDQPQHF. In nucleotides, the CDR3 is TGTGCCAGCGGGACCGGGACAGGGGAAGATCAGCCCCAGCATTTT.